These T cell receptor beta chains were read from a single sample in a study of blood T cell repertoires in COVID-19. The assay was immunoSEQ multiplex PCR, and TCRdb's table has in-frame clones only and misses some. Among tens of thousands of clones listed, roughly 84% were seen once. Specimen: peripheral blood. The receptors stem from a man aged 50 to 59 with acute or convalescent COVID-19. Both conserved end residues are part of each CDR3. Each record gives: V gene, J gene, D gene, clone size, CDR3 protein, CDR3 DNA. The D gene is left open where the match is weak. Size is stated for part of the rows, as once, few or many counts, or as a class when the clone is expanded.

TRBV27,TRBJ1-4,NA,medium-sized,CASSFTASQGEKLFF,TGTGCCAGCAGTTTTACGGCGTCCCAGGGAGAAAAACTGTTTTTT
TRBV6-5,TRBJ1-2,NA,NA,CASQYRATNYGYTF,TGTGCCAGTCAGTACAGGGCCACCAACTATGGCTACACCTTC
TRBV10-3,TRBJ2-1,NA,NA,CAISDGQHYNEQFF,TGTGCCATCAGTGATGGGCAGCATTACAATGAGCAGTTCTTC
TRBV5-8,TRBJ2-7,TRBD2,NA,CASNLAGTSDEQYF,TGTGCCAGCAACTTAGCGGGGACCTCCGACGAGCAGTACTTC
TRBV9,TRBJ2-7,NA,once,CAIPCYEQYF,TGTGCCATCCCTTGCTACGAGCAGTACTTC
TRBV6-1,TRBJ1-2,NA,NA,CASSEKEGYGYTF,TGTGCCAGCAGTGAAAAGGAGGGGTATGGCTACACCTTC
TRBV27,TRBJ2-1,NA,once,CASRDSGYNEQFF,TGTGCCAGCAGGGATAGCGGATACAATGAGCAGTTCTTC
TRBV6-1,TRBJ2-7,NA,once,CASREKRPKESYEQYF,TGTGCCAGCAGGGAAAAGCGGCCTAAAGAATCCTACGAGCAGTACTTC
TRBV2,TRBJ2-2,TRBD1,NA,CASHPQGITGELFF,TGTGCCAGCCACCCACAGGGGATCACCGGGGAGCTGTTTTTT
TRBV19,TRBJ1-6,TRBD1,NA,CASSISGQGASPLHF,TGTGCCAGTAGTATTTCGGGACAGGGGGCTTCACCCCTCCACTTT
TRBV14,TRBJ1-4,NA,NA,CASSQKQGDATNEKLFF,TGTGCCAGCAGCCAGAAACAGGGAGACGCAACTAATGAAAAACTGTTTTTT
TRBV6-5,TRBJ2-2,TRBD1,NA,CASSTGTGWAGELFF,TGTGCCAGCAGTACCGGGACAGGGTGGGCCGGGGAGCTGTTTTTT
TRBV5-5,TRBJ2-7,TRBD1,once,CASSLVWDSNEQYF,TGTGCCAGCAGCTTGGTGTGGGACAGTAACGAGCAGTACTTC
TRBV2,TRBJ2-5,NA,NA,CASSKDEGRQYF,TGTGCCAGCAGCAAAGACGAGGGCCGCCAGTACTTC
TRBV6-5,TRBJ2-7,TRBD1,NA,CASSYSGQGYSYEQYF,TGTGCCAGCAGTTACTCGGGACAGGGATACTCCTACGAGCAGTACTTC
TRBV9,TRBJ2-2,NA,medium-sized,CASSVAGTNTGELFF,TGTGCCAGCAGCGTTGCCGGGACAAACACCGGGGAGCTGTTTTTT
TRBV30,TRBJ1-1,NA,NA,CACPIEGVTGFF,TGTGCCTGCCCAATTGAGGGAGTGACGGGATTCTTT
TRBV7-6,TRBJ2-3,NA,once,CASSFGGDTDTQYF,TGTGCCAGCAGCTTCGGCGGGGACACAGATACGCAGTATTTT
TRBV27,TRBJ1-2,NA,many,CASSPRGSYGYTF,TGTGCCAGCAGTCCGCGGGGGAGCTATGGCTACACCTTC
TRBV6-6,TRBJ2-1,NA,NA,CASSPSSTGMGYNEQFF,TGTGCCAGCAGTCCCTCCTCAACAGGGATGGGGTACAATGAGCAGTTCTTC
TRBV18,TRBJ1-5,TRBD1,NA,CASSSGTGWQPQHF,TGTGCCAGCTCATCCGGGACAGGTTGGCAGCCCCAGCATTTT
TRBV13,TRBJ1-1,TRBD1,NA,CASSFPTGGNTEAFF,TGTGCCAGCAGCTTCCCGACAGGGGGAAACACTGAAGCTTTCTTT
TRBV2,TRBJ2-2,NA,NA,CASRGGANTGELFF,TGTGCCAGCAGAGGAGGTGCGAACACCGGGGAGCTGTTTTTT